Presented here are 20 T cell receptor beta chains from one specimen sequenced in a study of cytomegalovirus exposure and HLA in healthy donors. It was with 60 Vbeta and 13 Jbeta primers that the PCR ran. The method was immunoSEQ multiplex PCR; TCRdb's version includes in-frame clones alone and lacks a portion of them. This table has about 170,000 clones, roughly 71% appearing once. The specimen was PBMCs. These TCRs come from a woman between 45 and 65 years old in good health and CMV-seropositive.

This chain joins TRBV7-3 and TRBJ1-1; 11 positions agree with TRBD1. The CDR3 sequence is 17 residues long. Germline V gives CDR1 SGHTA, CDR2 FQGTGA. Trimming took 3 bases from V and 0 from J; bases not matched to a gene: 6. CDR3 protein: CASSFWDRGAMNTEAFF. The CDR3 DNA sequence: TGTGCCAGCAGCTTTTGGGACAGGGGGGCGATGAACACTGAAGCTTTCTTT.

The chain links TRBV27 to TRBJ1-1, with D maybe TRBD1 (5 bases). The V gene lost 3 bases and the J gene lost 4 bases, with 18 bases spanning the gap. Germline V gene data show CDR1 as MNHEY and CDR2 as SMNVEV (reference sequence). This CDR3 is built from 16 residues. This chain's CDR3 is CASSLGQGISGTEAFF. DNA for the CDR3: TGTGCCAGCAGTTTGGGGCAGGGCATCTCTGGCACTGAAGCTTTCTTT.

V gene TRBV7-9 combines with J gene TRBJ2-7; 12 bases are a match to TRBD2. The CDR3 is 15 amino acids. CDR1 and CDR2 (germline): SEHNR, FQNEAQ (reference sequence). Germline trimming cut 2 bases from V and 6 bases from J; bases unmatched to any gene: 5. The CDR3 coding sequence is TGTGCCAGCAGCTTACTAGCGGGGGGGCCGGTCGAGCAGTACTTC. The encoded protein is CASSLLAGGPVEQYF.

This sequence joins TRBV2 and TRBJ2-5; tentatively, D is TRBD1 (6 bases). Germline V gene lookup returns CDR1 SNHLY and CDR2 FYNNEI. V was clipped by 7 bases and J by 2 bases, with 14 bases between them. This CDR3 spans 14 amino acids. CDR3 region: CASTPQGVQETQYF. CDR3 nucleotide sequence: TGTGCCAGCACCCCACAGGGTGTTCAAGAGACCCAGTACTTC.

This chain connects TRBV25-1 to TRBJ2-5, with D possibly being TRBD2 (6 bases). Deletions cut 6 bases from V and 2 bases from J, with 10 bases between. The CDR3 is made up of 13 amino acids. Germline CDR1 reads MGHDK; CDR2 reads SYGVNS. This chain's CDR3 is CASRDGSQETQYF. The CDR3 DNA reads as TGTGCCAGCAGAGACGGGAGTCAAGAGACCCAGTACTTC.

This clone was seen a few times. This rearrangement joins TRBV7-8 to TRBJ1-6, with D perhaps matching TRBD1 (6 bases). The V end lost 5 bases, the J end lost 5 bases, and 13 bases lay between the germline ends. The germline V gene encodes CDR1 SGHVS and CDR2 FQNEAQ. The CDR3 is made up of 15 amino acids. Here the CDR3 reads CASSPRTADNSPLHF. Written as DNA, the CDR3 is TGTGCCAGCAGCCCCAGGACAGCAGATAATTCACCCCTCCACTTT.

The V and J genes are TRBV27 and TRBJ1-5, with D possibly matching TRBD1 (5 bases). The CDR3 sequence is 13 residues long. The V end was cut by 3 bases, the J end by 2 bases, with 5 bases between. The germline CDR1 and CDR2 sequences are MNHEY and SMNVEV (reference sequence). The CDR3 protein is CASSLGRNQPQHF. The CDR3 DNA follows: TGTGCCAGCAGTTTGGGGCGCAATCAGCCCCAGCATTTT.

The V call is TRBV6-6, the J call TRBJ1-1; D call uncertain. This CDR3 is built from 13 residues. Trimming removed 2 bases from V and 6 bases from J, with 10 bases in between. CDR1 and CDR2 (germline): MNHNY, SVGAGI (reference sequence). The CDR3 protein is CASSYTIWAEAFF. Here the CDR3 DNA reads TGTGCCAGCAGTTACACTATATGGGCTGAAGCTTTCTTT.

This chain's CDR3 is CASSTGQGRGEQYF. CDR3 DNA sequence: TGTGCCAGCAGTACGGGACAGGGGAGAGGCGAGCAGTACTTC. The chain recombines TRBV6-5 with TRBJ2-7; 10 bases match TRBD1. CDR1 MNHEY and CDR2 SVGAGI come from the germline V gene. The CDR3 is 14 residues long. J gave up 6 bases and V 5 bases, and 7 bases lay outside the gene matches.

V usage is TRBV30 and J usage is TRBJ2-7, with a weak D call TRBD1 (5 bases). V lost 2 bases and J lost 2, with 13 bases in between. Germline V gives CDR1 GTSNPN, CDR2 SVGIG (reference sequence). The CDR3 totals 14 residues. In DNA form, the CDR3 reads TGTGCCTGGAGTCGGACACACGGTACCTACGAGCAGTACTTC. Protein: CAWSRTHGTYEQYF.

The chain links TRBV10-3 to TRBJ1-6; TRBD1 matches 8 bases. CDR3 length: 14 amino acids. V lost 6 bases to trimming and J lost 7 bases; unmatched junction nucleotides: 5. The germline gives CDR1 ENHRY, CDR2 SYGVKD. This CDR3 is CAISQGAWNSPLHF. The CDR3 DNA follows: TGTGCCATCAGCCAGGGGGCTTGGAATTCACCCCTCCACTTT.

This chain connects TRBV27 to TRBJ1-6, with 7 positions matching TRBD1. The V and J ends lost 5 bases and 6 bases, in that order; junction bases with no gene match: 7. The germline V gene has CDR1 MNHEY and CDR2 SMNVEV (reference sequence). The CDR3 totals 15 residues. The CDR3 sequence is CASSPRGMGNSPLHF. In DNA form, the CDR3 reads TGTGCCAGCAGTCCCAGGGGGATGGGTAATTCACCCCTCCACTTT.

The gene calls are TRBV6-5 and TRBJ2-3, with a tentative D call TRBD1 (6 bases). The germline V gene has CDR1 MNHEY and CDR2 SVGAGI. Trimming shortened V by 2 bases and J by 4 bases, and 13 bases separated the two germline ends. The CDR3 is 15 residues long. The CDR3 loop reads CASSYQGLRADTQYF. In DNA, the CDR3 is TGTGCCAGCAGTTACCAGGGGCTAAGGGCAGATACGCAGTATTTT.

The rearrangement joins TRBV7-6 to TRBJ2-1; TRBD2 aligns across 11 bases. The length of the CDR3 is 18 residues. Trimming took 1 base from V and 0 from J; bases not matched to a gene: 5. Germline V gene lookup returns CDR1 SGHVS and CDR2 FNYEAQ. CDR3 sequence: CASSLGTSGRVSYNEQFF. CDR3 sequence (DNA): TGTGCCAGCAGCTTAGGGACTAGCGGGCGAGTCTCCTACAATGAGCAGTTCTTC.

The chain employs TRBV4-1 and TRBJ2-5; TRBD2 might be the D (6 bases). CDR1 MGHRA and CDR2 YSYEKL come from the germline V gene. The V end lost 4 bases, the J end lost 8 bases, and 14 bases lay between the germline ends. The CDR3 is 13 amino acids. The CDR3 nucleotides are TGCGCCAGCAGCCTCGGGGGAAGTTGTACCCAGTACTTC. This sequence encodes CASSLGGSCTQYF.

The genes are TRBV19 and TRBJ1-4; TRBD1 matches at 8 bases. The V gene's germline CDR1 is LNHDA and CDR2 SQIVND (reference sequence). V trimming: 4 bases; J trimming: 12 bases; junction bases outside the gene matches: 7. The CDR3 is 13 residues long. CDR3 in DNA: TGTGCCAGTAGTACCCTAAACAGGGGGGAACTGTTTTTT. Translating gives CASSTLNRGELFF.

The DNA for the CDR3 is TGTGCCAGCAGCTTAGCCGACAGGGGTGGGAATGGCTACACCTTC. Translated: CASSLADRGGNGYTF. The genes are TRBV25-1 and TRBJ1-2, with 8 bases identical to TRBD1. The CDR3 runs 15 residues. Unmatched junction bases numbered 12, after V lost 6 bases and J lost 6 bases. Germline V gene lookup returns CDR1 MGHDK and CDR2 SYGVNS.

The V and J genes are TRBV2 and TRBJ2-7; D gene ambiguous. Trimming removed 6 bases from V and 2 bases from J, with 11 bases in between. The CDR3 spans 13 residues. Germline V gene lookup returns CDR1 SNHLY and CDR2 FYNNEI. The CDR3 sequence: CASSQDRAYEQYF. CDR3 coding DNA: TGTGCCAGCAGCCAAGACCGGGCCTACGAGCAGTACTTC. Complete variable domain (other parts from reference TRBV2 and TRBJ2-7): EPEVTQTPSHQVTQMGQEVILRCVPISNHLYFYWYRQILGQKVEFLVSFYNNEISEKSEIFDDQFSVERPDGSNFTLKIRSTKLEDSAMYFCASSQDRAYEQYFGPGTRLTVT.

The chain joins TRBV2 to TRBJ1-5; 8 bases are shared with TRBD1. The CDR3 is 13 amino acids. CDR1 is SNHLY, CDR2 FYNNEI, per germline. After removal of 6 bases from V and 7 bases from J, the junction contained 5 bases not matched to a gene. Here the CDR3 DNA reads TGTGCCAGCAGCCTCGGACAGGGCCAGCCCCAGCATTTT. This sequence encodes CASSLGQGQPQHF.

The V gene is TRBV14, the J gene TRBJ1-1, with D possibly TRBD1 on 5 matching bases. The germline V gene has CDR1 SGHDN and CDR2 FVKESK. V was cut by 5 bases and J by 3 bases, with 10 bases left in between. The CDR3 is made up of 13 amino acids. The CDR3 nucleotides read TGTGCCAGCAGCTTTGACAGCTACACTGAAGCTTTCTTT. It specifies CASSFDSYTEAFF.